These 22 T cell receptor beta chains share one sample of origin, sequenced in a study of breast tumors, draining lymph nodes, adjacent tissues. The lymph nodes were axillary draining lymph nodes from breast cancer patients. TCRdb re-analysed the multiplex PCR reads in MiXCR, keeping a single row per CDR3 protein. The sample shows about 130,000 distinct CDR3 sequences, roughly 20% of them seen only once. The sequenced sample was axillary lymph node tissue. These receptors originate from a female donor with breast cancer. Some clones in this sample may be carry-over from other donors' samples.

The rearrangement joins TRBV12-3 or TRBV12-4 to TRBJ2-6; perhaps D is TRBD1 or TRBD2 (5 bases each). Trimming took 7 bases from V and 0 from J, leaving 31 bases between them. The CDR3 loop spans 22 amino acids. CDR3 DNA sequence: TGTGCCAGCACTCCAACGGGGCACACATCAGGGAAGGGACCCTCTGGGGCCAACGTCCTGACTTTC. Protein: CASTPTGHTSGKGPSGANVLTF.

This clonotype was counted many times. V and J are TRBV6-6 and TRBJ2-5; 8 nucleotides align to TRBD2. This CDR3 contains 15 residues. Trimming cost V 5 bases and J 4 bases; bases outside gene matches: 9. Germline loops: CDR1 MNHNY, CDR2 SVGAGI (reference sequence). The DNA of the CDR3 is TGTGCCAGCAGTCCAATAGCGGGAAGGGGAGAGACCCAGTACTTC. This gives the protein CASSPIAGRGETQYF.

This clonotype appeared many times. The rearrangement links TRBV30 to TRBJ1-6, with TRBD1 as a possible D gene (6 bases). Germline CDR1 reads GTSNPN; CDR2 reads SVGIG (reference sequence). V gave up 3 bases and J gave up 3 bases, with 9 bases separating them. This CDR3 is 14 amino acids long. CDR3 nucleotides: TGTGCCTGGAGGGACAGAAGCTATAATTCACCCCTCCACTTT. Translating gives CAWRDRSYNSPLHF.

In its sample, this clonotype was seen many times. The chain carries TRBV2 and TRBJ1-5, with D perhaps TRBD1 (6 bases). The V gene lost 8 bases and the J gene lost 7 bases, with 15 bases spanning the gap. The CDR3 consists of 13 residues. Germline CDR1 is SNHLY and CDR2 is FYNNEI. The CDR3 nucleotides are TGTGCCAGCGCCCGGGGGCTTCGGCAGCCCCAGCATTTT. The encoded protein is CASARGLRQPQHF.

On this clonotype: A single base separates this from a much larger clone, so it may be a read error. CDR3 in amino acids: CASSSVALSAGGSTDTQYF. Written as DNA, the CDR3 is TGTGCCAGCAGCTCAGTGGCCTTATCAGCGGGAGGGAGCACAGATACGCAGTATTTT. The J gene is TRBJ2-3, the V gene TRBV11-3; 10 bases match TRBD2. Germline V CDR1 and CDR2: SGHNT, YENEEA. With V trimmed by 4 bases and J by 0 bases, 13 bases remained unmatched. CDR3 length: 19 amino acids.

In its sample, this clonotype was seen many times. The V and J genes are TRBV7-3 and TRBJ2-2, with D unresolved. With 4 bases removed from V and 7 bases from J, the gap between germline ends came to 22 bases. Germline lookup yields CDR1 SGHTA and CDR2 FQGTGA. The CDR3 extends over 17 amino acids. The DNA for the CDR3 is TGTGCCAGCAGCTCTATGGGCGTAATAGACTCCCACGGGGAGCTGTTTTTT. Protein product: CASSSMGVIDSHGELFF.

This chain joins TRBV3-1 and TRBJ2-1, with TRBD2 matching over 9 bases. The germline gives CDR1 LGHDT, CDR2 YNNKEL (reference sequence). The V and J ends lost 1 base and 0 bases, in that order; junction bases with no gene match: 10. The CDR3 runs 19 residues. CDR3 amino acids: CASSQVVFGSGGSYNEQFF. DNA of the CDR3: TGTGCCAGCAGCCAAGTAGTCTTTGGTAGCGGGGGCTCCTACAATGAGCAGTTCTTC.

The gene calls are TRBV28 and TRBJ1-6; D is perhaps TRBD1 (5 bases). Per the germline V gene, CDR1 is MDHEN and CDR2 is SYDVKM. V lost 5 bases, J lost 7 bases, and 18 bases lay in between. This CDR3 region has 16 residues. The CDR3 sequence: CASSLRGVARNSPLHF. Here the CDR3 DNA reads TGTGCCAGCAGTCTCCGGGGGGTAGCTCGGAATTCACCCCTCCACTTT.

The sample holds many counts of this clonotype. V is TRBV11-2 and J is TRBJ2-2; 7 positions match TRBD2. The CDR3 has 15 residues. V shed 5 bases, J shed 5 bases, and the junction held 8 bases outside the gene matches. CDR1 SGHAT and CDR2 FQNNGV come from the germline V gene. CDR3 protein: CASSNRDYLTGELFF. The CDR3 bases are TGTGCCAGCAGCAACCGGGACTACCTAACCGGGGAGCTGTTTTTT.

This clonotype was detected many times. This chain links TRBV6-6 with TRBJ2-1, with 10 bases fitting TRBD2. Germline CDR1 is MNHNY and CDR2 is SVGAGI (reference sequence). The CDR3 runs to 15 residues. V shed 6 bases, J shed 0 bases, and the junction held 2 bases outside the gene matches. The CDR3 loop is CASRLAGSSYNEQFF. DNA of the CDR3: TGTGCCAGCAGACTAGCGGGAAGCTCCTACAATGAGCAGTTCTTC.

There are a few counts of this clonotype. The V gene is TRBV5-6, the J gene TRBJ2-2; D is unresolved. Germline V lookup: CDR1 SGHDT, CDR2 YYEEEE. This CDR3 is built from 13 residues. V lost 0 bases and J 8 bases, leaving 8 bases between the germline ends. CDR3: CASSLGGIGELFF. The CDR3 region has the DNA TGTGCCAGCAGCTTGGGTGGCATAGGGGAGCTGTTTTTT. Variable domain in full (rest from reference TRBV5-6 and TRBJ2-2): DAGVTQSPTHLIKTRGQQVTLRCSPKSGHDTVSWYQQALGQGPQFIFQYYEEEERQRGNFPDRFSGHQFPNYSSELNVNALLLGDSALYLCASSLGGIGELFFGEGSRLTVL.

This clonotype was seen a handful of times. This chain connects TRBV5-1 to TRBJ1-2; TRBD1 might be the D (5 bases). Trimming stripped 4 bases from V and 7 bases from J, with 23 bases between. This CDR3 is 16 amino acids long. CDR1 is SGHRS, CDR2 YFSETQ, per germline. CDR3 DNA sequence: TGCGCCAGCAGCACCGAGACAGAACCGGTTTCCAGTGGCTACACCTTC. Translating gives CASSTETEPVSSGYTF.

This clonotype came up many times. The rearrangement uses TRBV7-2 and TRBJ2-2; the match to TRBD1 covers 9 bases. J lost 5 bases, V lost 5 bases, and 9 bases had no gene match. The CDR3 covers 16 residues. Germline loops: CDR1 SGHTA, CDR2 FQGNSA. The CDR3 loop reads CASSEYRGPQTGELFF. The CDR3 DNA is TGTGCCAGCAGCGAATACAGGGGGCCACAGACCGGGGAGCTGTTTTTT.

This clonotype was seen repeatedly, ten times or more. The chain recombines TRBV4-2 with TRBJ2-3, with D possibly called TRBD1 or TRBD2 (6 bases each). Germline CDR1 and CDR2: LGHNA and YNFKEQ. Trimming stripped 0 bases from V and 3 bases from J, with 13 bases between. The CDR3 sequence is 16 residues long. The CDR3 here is CASSQDTGGTTDTQYF. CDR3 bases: TGTGCCAGCAGCCAAGATACCGGGGGCACTACAGATACGCAGTATTTT.

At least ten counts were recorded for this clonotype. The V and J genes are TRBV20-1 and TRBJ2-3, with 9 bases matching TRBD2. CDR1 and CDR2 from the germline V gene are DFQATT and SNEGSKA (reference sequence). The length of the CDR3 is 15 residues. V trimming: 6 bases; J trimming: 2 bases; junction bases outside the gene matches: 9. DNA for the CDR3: TGCAGTGCCCCAGACGGCGGGGGGGTCACAGATACGCAGTATTTT. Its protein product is CSAPDGGGVTDTQYF.

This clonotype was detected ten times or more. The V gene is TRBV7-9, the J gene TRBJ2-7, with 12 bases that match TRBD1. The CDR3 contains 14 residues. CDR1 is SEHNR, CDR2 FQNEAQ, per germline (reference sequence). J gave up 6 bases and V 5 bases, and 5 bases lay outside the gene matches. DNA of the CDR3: TGTGCCAGCAGCCCGGGACAGGGGGCTCGCGAGCAGTACTTC. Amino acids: CASSPGQGAREQYF.

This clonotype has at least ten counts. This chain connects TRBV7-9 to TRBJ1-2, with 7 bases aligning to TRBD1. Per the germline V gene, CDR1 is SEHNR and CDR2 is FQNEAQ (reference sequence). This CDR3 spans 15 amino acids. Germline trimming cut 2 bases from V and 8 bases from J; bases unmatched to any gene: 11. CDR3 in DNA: TGTGCCAGCAGCTTATCGCAGGGGGAAGTATACGGCTACACCTTC. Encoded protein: CASSLSQGEVYGYTF.

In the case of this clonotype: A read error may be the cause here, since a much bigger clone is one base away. The CDR3: CVSSSHSSGSSYEQYF. The CDR3 DNA is TGTGTCAGCAGCTCCCACTCTAGCGGGAGTTCCTACGAGCAGTACTTC. The V and J genes are TRBV3-1 and TRBJ2-7; 10 bases are a match to TRBD2. CDR1 and CDR2 from the germline V gene are LGHDT and YNNKEL (reference sequence). This CDR3 comprises 16 residues.

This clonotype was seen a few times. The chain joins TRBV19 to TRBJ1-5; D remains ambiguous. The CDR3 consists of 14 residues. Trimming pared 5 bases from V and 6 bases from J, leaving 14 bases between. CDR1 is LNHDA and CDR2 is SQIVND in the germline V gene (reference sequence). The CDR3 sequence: CASSPHNPLQPQHF. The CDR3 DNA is TGTGCCAGTAGTCCCCACAACCCACTTCAGCCCCAGCATTTT. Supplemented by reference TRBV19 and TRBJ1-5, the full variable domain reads DGGITQSPKYLFRKEGQNVTLSCEQNLNHDAMYWYRQDPGQGLRLIYYSQIVNDFQKGDIAEGYSVSREKKESFPLTVTSAQKNPTAFYLCASSPHNPLQPQHFGDGTRLSIL.

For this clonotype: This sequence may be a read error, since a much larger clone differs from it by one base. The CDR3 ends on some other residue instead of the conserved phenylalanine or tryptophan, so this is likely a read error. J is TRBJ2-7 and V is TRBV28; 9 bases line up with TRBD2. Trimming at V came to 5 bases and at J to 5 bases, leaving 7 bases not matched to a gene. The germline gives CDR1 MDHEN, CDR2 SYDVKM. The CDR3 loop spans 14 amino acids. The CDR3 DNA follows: TGTGCCAGCAGTCCACCGGGACTAGCTCACGAGCAGTACCTC. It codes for CASSPPGLAHEQYL.

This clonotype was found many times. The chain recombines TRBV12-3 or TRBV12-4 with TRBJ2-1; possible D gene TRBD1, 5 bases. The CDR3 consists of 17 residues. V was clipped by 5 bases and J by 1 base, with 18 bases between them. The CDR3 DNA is TGTGCCAGCAGTACCTGGAACCCACCAGGGTCCTACAATGAGCAGTTCTTC. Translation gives CASSTWNPPGSYNEQFF.

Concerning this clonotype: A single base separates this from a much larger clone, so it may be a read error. The CDR3 nucleotides read TGTGCCAGCAGCCTGTGGGGGGCCGCCTACGAGCGGTACTTC. It specifies CASSLWGAAYERYF. V gene TRBV6-1 combines with J gene TRBJ2-7; either TRBD1 or TRBD2 may supply D (6 bases each). Germline V gives CDR1 MNHNS, CDR2 SASEGT. This CDR3 is built from 14 residues.